The TCR beta chain under discussion was sequenced for a study of CD8+ T cells in alopecia areata. Study in general: Patients remained on tofacitinib for 6 to 18 months and then went 6 months without it.

Following RNA extraction, reverse transcription yielded cDNA that acted as the sequencing template. TCRdb's copy holds only in-frame clones and misses some; the assay was immunoSEQ multiplex PCR. Of 150,000 to 200,000 clones in the sample, about 60% were seen once. Whole-study findings and limits: Tofacitinib significantly lowered scalp clonality and expanded CD8+ clones among the top 100.

Between the trimmed V and J ends, which lost 1 base and 0 bases, there was a span of 7 bases. CDR1 SGHDN and CDR2 FVKESK come from the germline V gene. The CDR3 totals 14 residues. Treatment reported: oral pan-JAK inhibitor, 5-10 mg twice daily. Concerning this clone: What it binds is unknown.

The chain has TRBV14 and TRBJ2-7; D is perhaps TRBD1 (6 bases). The receptor's source is a human donor with alopecia areata. The sample in question was CD4+ T cells sorted from blood, obtained at week 24, from a patient treated with tofacitinib. The CDR3 nucleotides read TGTGCCAGCAGCCAAGGGGACAACTCCTACGAGCAGTACTTC. Translating gives CASSQGDNSYEQYF.